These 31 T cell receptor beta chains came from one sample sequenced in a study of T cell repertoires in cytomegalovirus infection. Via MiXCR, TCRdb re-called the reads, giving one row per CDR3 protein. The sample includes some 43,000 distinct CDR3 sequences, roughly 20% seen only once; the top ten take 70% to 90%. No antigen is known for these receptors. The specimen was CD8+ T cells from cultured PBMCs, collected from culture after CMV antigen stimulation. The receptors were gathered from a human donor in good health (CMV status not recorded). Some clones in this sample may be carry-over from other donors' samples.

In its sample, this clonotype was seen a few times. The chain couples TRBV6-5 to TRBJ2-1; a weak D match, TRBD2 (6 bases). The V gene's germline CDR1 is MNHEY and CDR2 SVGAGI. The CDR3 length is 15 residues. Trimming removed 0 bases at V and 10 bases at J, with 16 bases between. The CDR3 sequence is CASSYSTRAAREQFF. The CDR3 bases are TGTGCCAGCAGTTACTCGACTAGGGCCGCCCGGGAGCAGTTCTTC.

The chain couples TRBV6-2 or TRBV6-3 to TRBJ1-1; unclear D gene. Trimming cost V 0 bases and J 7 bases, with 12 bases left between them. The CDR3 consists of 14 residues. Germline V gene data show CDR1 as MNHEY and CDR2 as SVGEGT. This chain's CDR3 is CASSYSVVGREAFF. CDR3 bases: TGTGCCAGCAGTTACTCGGTCGTTGGCCGTGAAGCTTTCTTT.

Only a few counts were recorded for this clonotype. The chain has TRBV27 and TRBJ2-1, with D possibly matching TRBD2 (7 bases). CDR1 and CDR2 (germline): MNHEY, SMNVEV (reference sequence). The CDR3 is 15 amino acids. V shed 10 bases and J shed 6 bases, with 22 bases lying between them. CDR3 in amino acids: CATGKRGGGPNEQFF. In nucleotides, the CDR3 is TGTGCCACGGGGAAGAGGGGGGGAGGGCCCAATGAGCAGTTCTTC.

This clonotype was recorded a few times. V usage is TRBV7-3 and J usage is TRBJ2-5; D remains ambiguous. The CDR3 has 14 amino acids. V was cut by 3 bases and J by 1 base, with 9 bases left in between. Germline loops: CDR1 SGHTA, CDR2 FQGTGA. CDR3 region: CASSLLAGQETQYF. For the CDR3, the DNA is TGTGCCAGCAGCTTGTTGGCAGGCCAAGAGACCCAGTACTTC. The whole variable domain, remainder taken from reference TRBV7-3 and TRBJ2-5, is GAGVSQTPSNKVTEKGKYVELRCDPISGHTALYWYRQSLGQGPEFLIYFQGTGAADDSGLPNDRFFAVRPEGSVSTLKIQRTERGDSAVYLCASSLLAGQETQYFGPGTRLLVL.

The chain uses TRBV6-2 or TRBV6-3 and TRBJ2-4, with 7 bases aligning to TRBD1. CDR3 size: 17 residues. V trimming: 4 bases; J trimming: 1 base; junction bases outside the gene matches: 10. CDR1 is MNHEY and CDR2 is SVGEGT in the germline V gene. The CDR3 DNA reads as TGTGCCAGCAGTTCGCGGAGACAGACAGGGGCCAAAAACATTCAGTACTTC. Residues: CASSSRRQTGAKNIQYF.

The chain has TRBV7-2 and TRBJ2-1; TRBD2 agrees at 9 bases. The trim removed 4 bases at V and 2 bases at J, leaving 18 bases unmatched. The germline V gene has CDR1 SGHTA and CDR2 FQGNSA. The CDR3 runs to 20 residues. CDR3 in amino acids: CASSSLWDLAGRPTYNEQFF. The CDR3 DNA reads TGTGCCAGCAGCTCCCTATGGGACCTAGCGGGACGACCGACCTACAATGAGCAGTTCTTC.

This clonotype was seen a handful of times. CDR3 nucleotides: TGTGCCAGCAGCTTAGCGCGGGGGGCCTTAAACATTCAGTACTTC. Encoded protein: CASSLARGALNIQYF. The V gene is TRBV7-9, the J gene TRBJ2-4, with 8 bases that match TRBD2. CDR1 and CDR2 from the germline V gene are SEHNR and FQNEAQ (reference sequence). V lost 0 bases and J lost 6; bases outside the gene matches: 4. The CDR3 spans 15 residues.

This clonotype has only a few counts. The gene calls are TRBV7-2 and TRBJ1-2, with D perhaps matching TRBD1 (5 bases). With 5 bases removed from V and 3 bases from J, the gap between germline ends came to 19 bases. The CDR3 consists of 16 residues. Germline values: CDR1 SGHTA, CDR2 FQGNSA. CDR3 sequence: CASSQILETGDYGYTF. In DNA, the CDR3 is TGTGCCAGCAGCCAAATTTTAGAGACGGGGGACTATGGCTACACCTTC.

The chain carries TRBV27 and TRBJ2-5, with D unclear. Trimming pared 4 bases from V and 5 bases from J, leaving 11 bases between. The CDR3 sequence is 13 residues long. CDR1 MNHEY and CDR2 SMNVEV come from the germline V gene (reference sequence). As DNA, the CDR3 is TGTGCCAGCAGTTCCGCCGGTTGGGAGACCCAGTACTTC. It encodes CASSSAGWETQYF.

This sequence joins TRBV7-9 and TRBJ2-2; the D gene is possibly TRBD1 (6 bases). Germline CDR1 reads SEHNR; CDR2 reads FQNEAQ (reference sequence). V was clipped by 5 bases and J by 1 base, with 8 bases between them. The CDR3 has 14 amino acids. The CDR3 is CASSRGQNTGELFF. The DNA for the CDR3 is TGTGCCAGCAGCCGGGGACAGAACACCGGGGAGCTGTTTTTT.

The CDR3 loop is CASSYDPAGANTGELFF. The DNA of the CDR3 is TGTGCCAGCAGTTACGATCCCGCAGGGGCAAACACCGGGGAGCTGTTTTTT. This chain connects TRBV6-2 or TRBV6-3 to TRBJ2-2; a possible D gene is TRBD1 (6 bases). Germline CDR1 and CDR2: MNHEY and SVGEGT. There are 17 residues in the CDR3. Deletions cut 2 bases from V and 2 bases from J, with 15 bases between.

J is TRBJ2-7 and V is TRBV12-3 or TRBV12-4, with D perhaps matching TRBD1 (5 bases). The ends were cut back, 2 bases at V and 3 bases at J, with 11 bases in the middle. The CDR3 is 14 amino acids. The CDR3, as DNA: TGTGCCAGCAGTTTATCAGGGATCTTCTACGAGCAGTACTTC. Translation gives CASSLSGIFYEQYF.

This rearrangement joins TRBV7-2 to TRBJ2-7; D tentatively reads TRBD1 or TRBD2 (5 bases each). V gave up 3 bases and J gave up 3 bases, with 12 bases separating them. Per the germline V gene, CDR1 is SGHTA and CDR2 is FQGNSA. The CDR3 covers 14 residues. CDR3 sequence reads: CASSFRDDLYEQYF. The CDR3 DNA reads TGTGCCAGCAGCTTCCGGGACGACCTCTACGAGCAGTACTTC. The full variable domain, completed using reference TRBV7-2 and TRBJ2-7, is GAGVSQSPSNKVTEKGKDVELRCDPISGHTALYWYRQSLGQGLEFLIYFQGNSAPDKSGLPSDRFSAERTGGSVSTLTIQRTQQEDSAVYLCASSFRDDLYEQYFGPGTRLTVT.

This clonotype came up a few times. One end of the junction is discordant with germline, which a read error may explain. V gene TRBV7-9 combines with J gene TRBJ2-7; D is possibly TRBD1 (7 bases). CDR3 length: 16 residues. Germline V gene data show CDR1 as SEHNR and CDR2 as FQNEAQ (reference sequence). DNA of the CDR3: TGTGCCAGCAGTTTAGGGGGGATCGGGACAGTCAACGAGCAGTACTTC. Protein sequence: CASSLGGIGTVNEQYF.

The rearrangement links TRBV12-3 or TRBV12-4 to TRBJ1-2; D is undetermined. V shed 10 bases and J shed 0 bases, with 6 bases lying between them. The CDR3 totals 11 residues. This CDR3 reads CATLANYGYTF. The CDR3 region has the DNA TGTGCCACCTTAGCTAACTATGGCTACACCTTC.

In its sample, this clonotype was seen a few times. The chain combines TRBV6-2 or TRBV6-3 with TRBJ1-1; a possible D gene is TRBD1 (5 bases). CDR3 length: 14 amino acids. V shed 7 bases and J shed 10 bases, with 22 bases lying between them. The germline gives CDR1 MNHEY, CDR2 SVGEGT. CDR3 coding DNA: TGTGCCAGCACGGAAAATAAGGGGTCGGCAGGAGCTTTCTTT. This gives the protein CASTENKGSAGAFF.

The CDR3 reads CASRTGPTMADEQFF. As DNA, the CDR3 is TGTGCCAGCAGGACAGGCCCTACCATGGCGGATGAGCAGTTCTTC. The chain uses TRBV6-2 or TRBV6-3 and TRBJ2-1, with D possibly being TRBD1 (6 bases). Germline lookup yields CDR1 MNHEY and CDR2 SVGEGT. This CDR3 comprises 15 residues. V lost 6 bases and J lost 8, with 20 bases in between.

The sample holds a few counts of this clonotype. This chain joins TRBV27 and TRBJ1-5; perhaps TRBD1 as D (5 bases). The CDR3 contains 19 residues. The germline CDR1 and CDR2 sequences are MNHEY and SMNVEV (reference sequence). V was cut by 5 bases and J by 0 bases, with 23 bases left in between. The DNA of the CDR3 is TGTGCCAGCAGTCCCATACAGGTCATTAATGTTCATAGCAATCAGCCCCAGCATTTT. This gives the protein CASSPIQVINVHSNQPQHF.

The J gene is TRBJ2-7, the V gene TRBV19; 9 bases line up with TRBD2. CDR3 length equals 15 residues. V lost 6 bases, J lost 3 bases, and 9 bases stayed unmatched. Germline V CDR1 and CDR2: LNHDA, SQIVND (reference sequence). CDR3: CASSSGLALYYEQYF. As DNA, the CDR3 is TGTGCCAGTAGCTCGGGACTAGCTTTATACTACGAGCAGTACTTC.

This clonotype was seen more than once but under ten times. CDR3 in amino acids: CASSQGSSRTEAFF. CDR3 bases: TGCGCCAGCAGCCAAGGATCGTCTAGAACTGAAGCTTTCTTT. The chain joins TRBV4-1 to TRBJ1-1; D is unclear. V was trimmed by 1 base and J by 5 bases, leaving 11 bases between them. This CDR3 region has 14 residues. CDR1 and CDR2 from the germline V gene are MGHRA and YSYEKL.

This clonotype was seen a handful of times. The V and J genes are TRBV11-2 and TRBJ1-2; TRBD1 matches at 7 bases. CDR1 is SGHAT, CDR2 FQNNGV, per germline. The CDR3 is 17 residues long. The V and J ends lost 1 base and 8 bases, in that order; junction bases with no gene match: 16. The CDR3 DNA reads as TGTGCCAGCAGCTTAGGGATTCGGGACAGTCCTAAATGGGGCTACACCTTC. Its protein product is CASSLGIRDSPKWGYTF.

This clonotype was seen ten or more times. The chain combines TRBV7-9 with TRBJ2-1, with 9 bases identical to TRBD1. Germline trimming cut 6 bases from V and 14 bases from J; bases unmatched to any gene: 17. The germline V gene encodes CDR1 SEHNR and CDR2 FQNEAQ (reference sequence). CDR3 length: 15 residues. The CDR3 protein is CASRHRDRDPLREFF. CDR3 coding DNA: TGTGCCAGCAGACACCGGGACAGGGACCCTCTCCGAGAGTTCTTC.

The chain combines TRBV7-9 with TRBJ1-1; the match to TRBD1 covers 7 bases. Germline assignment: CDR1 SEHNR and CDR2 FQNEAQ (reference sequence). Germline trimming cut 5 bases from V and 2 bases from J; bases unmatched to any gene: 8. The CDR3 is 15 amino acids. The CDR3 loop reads CASSAGQLINTEAFF. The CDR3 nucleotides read TGTGCCAGCAGCGCGGGACAGCTGATAAACACTGAAGCTTTCTTT.

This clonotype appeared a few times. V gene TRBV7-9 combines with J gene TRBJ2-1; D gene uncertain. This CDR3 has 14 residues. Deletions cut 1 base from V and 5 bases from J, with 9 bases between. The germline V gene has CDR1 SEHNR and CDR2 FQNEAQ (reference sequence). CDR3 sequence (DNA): TGTGCCAGCAGCTTAGAACTGGGAAACAATGAGCAGTTCTTC. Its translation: CASSLELGNNEQFF.

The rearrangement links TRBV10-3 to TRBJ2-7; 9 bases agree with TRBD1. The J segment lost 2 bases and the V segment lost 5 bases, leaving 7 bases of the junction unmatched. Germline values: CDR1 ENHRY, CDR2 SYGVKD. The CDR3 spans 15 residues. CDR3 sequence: CAISSTGGTAYEQYF. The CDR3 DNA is TGTGCCATCAGTAGTACAGGGGGCACTGCCTACGAGCAGTACTTC.

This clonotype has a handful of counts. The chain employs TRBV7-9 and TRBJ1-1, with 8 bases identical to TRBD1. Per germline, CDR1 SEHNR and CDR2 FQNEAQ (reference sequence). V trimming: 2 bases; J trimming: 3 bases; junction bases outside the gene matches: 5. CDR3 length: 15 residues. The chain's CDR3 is CASSLTTGGDTEAFF. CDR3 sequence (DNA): TGTGCCAGCAGCTTAACTACAGGGGGTGACACTGAAGCTTTCTTT.

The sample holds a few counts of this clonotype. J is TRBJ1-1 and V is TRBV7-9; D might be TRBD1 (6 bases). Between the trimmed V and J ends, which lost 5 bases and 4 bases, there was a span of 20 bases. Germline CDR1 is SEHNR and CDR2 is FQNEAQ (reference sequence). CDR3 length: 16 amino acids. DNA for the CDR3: TGTGCCAGCAGCACCTCGGATGCAGGGGCGCGCACTGAAGCTTTCTTT. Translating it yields CASSTSDAGARTEAFF.

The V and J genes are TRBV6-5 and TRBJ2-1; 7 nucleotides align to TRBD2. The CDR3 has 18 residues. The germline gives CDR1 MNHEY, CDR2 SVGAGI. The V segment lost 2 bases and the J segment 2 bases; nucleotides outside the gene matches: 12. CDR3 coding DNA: TGTGCCAGCAGTTACCCCCGGGCGGTAGCGGGCACCTACAATGAGCAGTTCTTC. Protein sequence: CASSYPRAVAGTYNEQFF.

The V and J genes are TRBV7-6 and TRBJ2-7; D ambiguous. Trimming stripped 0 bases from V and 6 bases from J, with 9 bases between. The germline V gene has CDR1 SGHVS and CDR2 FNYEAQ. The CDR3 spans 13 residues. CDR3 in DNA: TGTGCCAGCAGCTTAGCAGGGTCTGGCGAGCAGTACTTC. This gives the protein CASSLAGSGEQYF.

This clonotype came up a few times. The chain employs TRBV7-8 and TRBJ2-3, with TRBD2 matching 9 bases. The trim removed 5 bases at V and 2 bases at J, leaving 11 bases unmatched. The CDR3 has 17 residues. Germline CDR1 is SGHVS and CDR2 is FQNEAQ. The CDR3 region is CASSPRGGGIPTDTQYF. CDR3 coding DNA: TGTGCCAGCAGCCCCCGCGGGGGGGGGATACCCACAGATACGCAGTATTTT. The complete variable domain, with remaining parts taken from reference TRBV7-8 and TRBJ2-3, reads GAGVSQSPRYKVAKRGQDVALRCDPISGHVSLFWYQQALGQGPEFLTYFQNEAQLDKSGLPSDRFFAERPEGSVSTLKIQRTQQEDSAVYLCASSPRGGGIPTDTQYFGPGTRLTVL.

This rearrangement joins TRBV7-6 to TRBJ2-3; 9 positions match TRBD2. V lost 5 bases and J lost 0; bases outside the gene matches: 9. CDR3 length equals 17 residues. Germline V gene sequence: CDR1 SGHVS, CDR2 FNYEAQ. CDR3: CASSQALAGFSTDTQYF. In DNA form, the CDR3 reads TGTGCCAGCAGCCAAGCCCTAGCGGGGTTTAGCACAGATACGCAGTATTTT.